The 20 T cell receptor beta chains listed next were all sequenced from one sample in a study of identical twins. One entry per CDR3 protein results from TCRdb running MiXCR on the 5' RACE reads. The data hold around 200,000 distinct CDR3 sequences, with less than 10% observed a single time. What was sequenced was memory (CD45RO+) T cells sorted from blood. These receptors were collected from a woman under 30 in good health.

The sample holds many counts of this clonotype. The gene calls are TRBV20-1 and TRBJ1-1; D possibly corresponds to TRBD1 (5 bases). Per the germline V gene, CDR1 is DFQATT and CDR2 is SNEGSKA (reference sequence). The CDR3 sequence is 13 residues long. Trimming took 8 bases from V and 2 from J, leaving 15 bases between them. The CDR3 loop is CSSSGQSNTEAFF. CDR3 nucleotides: TGCAGTTCGTCGGGGCAGAGTAACACTGAAGCTTTCTTT.

DNA of the CDR3: TGCAGTGCCCAGGGACGCACTGAAGCTTTCTTT. Its translation: CSAQGRTEAFF. This chain uses TRBV20-1 with TRBJ1-1, with TRBD1 as a possible D gene (5 bases). Germline V CDR1 and CDR2: DFQATT, SNEGSKA (reference sequence). This CDR3 has 11 amino acids. Between the trimmed V and J ends, which lost 6 bases and 4 bases, there was a span of 9 bases.

The chain links TRBV2 to TRBJ2-5; TRBD1 matches at 7 bases. The CDR3 sequence is 13 residues long. V was pared by 8 bases and J by 5 bases, with 8 bases of the junction left unmatched. Germline lookup yields CDR1 SNHLY and CDR2 FYNNEI. In nucleotides, the CDR3 is TGTGCCAGCGGAGCCGGACAGGACGAGACCCAGTACTTC. Protein product: CASGAGQDETQYF.

In this sample, this clonotype turned up many times. The chain couples TRBV20-1 to TRBJ2-3; 11 bases are a match to TRBD2. The CDR3 consists of 15 residues. Germline CDR1 and CDR2: DFQATT and SNEGSKA (reference sequence). The trim removed 1 base at V and 4 bases at J, leaving 4 bases unmatched. The DNA of the CDR3 is TGCAGTGCTAGAGGTAGCGGGAGGGCCCCAGATACGCAGTATTTT. It specifies CSARGSGRAPDTQYF.

J is TRBJ1-1 and V is TRBV5-1; no clear D. The germline V gene encodes CDR1 SGHRS and CDR2 YFSETQ. Trimming pared 4 bases from V and 1 base from J, leaving 11 bases between. This CDR3 comprises 14 residues. The DNA of the CDR3 is TGCGCCAGCAGCGTGGACTTCTCGAACACTGAAGCTTTCTTT. This translates into CASSVDFSNTEAFF. The full variable domain, with the rest looked up from reference TRBV5-1 and TRBJ1-1, is KAGVTQTPRYLIKTRGQQVTLSCSPISGHRSVSWYQQTPGQGLQFLFEYFSETQRNKGNFPGRFSGRQFSNSRSEMNVSTLELGDSALYLCASSVDFSNTEAFFGQGTRLTVV.

Many counts were recorded for this clonotype. The gene calls are TRBV12-3 or TRBV12-4 and TRBJ2-7; the match to TRBD2 covers 8 bases. The CDR3 is made up of 14 amino acids. V lost 6 bases to trimming and J lost 1 base; unmatched junction nucleotides: 5. The DNA of the CDR3 is TGTGCCAGCAGGAAGCGGGAGAGGTCCTACGAGCAGTACTTC. Protein: CASRKRERSYEQYF.

In its sample, this clonotype was seen many times. The gene calls are TRBV20-1 and TRBJ1-4; D gene ambiguous. V was shortened by 2 bases and J by 4 bases, with 11 bases between the two germline ends. Germline values: CDR1 DFQATT, CDR2 SNEGSKA (reference sequence). CDR3 length: 14 residues. The CDR3 DNA is TGCAGTGCTAGAAGGACCGATCTTAATGAAAAACTGTTTTTT. This codes for CSARRTDLNEKLFF.

This clonotype has only a few counts. The V and J genes are TRBV6-5 and TRBJ2-2, with D maybe TRBD1 (6 bases). V gave up 5 bases and J gave up 0 bases, with 13 bases separating them. The CDR3 has 16 residues. Germline V gene data show CDR1 as MNHEY and CDR2 as SVGAGI. The CDR3 loop is CASSLQGPANTGELFF. The DNA for the CDR3 is TGTGCCAGCAGTCTACAGGGTCCCGCGAACACCGGGGAGCTGTTTTTT.

CDR3: CASSLRGGSSYEQYF. CDR3 DNA sequence: TGTGCCAGCAGCTTGAGGGGGGGGAGCTCCTACGAGCAGTACTTC. The chain has TRBV5-6 and TRBJ2-7, with a tentative D call TRBD2 (7 bases). The germline V gene has CDR1 SGHDT and CDR2 YYEEEE. The CDR3 loop spans 15 amino acids. The V gene lost 1 base and the J gene lost 0 bases, with 11 bases spanning the gap.

This clonotype showed up many times. The chain carries TRBV5-4 and TRBJ2-1; the D is unclear. The CDR3 spans 13 residues. Germline V gene lookup returns CDR1 SGHNT and CDR2 YYREEE (reference sequence). V dropped 9 bases and J dropped 0 bases, with 10 bases sitting between them. In nucleotides, the CDR3 is TGTGCCACCCGGTCGGACTCCTACAATGAGCAGTTCTTC. Translating gives CATRSDSYNEQFF.

The chain has TRBV11-2 and TRBJ2-3, with D possibly matching TRBD2 (6 bases). Trimming shortened V by 5 bases and J by 2 bases, and 8 bases separated the two germline ends. Germline values: CDR1 SGHAT, CDR2 FQNNGV. This CDR3 contains 13 residues. The CDR3 region is CASSQDYTDTQYF. The CDR3 DNA sequence: TGTGCCAGCAGCCAGGACTACACAGATACGCAGTATTTT. Complete variable domain (other parts from reference TRBV11-2 and TRBJ2-3): EAGVAQSPRYKIIEKRQSVAFWCNPISGHATLYWYQQILGQGPKLLIQFQNNGVVDDSQLPKDRFSAERLKGVDSTLKIQPAKLEDSAVYLCASSQDYTDTQYFGPGTRLTVL.

This clonotype was observed many times. J is TRBJ2-1 and V is TRBV20-1; the match to TRBD2 covers 12 bases. The germline V gene encodes CDR1 DFQATT and CDR2 SNEGSKA (reference sequence). The V and J ends lost 6 bases and 2 bases, in that order; junction bases with no gene match: 2. The length of the CDR3 is 14 residues. This chain's CDR3 is CSAASGGAYNEQFF. The CDR3 DNA sequence: TGCAGTGCGGCTAGCGGGGGGGCCTACAATGAGCAGTTCTTC.

This clonotype was observed many times. V and J are TRBV5-1 and TRBJ1-4; the D gene is possibly TRBD1 (6 bases). Trimming removed 2 bases at V and 5 bases at J, with 13 bases between. This CDR3 region has 15 residues. The germline CDR1 and CDR2 sequences are SGHRS and YFSETQ. In nucleotides, the CDR3 is TGCGCCAGCAGCTTTTTACAGGGTCGGAATGAAAAACTGTTTTTT. Protein sequence: CASSFLQGRNEKLFF.

This clonotype was seen many times. The V and J genes are TRBV5-1 and TRBJ2-1, with D perhaps TRBD1 or TRBD2 (5 bases each). V dropped 6 bases and J dropped 8 bases, with 12 bases sitting between them. Germline V gene lookup returns CDR1 SGHRS and CDR2 YFSETQ. The CDR3 consists of 12 residues. In DNA form, the CDR3 reads TGCGCCAGCACCCGGGACCGGTATGAGCAGTTCTTC. Amino acid sequence: CASTRDRYEQFF.

This clonotype was detected ten times or more. The rearrangement links TRBV6-1 to TRBJ1-5, with a possible D match to TRBD1 (5 bases). The CDR3 runs to 15 residues. The ends were cut back, 0 bases at V and 5 bases at J, with 11 bases in the middle. CDR1 MNHNS and CDR2 SASEGT come from the germline V gene. The CDR3 nucleotides are TGTGCCAGCAGTGAAGCCGGAGGGGAGTATCAGCCCCAGCATTTT. Its translation is CASSEAGGEYQPQHF.

This clonotype was found a few times. The junction does not match germline at one end; this may be a read error. The chain recombines TRBV7-7 with TRBJ2-1, with a possible D match to TRBD1 (5 bases). Germline CDR1 SSHAT, CDR2 FNYEAQ (reference sequence). This CDR3 has 15 residues. CDR3 nucleotides: TGTGCTAGCAGCCAGGGTTGGGGCTCCTACAATGAGCAGTTCTTC. Translated: CASSQGWGSYNEQFF.

This clonotype was found a few times. This chain connects TRBV30 to TRBJ2-7; 7 bases line up with TRBD2. Germline V lookup: CDR1 GTSNPN, CDR2 SVGIG (reference sequence). The CDR3 is 12 residues long. V was pared by 1 base and J by 3 bases, with 0 bases of the junction left unmatched. CDR3 region: CAWSAGGYEQYF. The DNA of the CDR3 is TGTGCCTGGAGTGCGGGGGGCTACGAGCAGTACTTC.

This clonotype has a count of ten or more. This chain joins TRBV5-1 and TRBJ1-1; no clear D. The CDR3 covers 15 residues. CDR1 is SGHRS and CDR2 is YFSETQ in the germline V gene. Between the trimmed V and J ends, which lost 1 base and 3 bases, there was a span of 13 bases. The CDR3 region is CASSLSPDWDTEAFF. CDR3 DNA: TGCGCCAGCAGCTTGTCCCCTGATTGGGACACTGAAGCTTTCTTT.

This clonotype was seen ten or more times. The V call is TRBV7-2, the J call TRBJ1-5; perhaps TRBD1 as D (6 bases). The germline CDR1 and CDR2 sequences are SGHTA and FQGNSA. This CDR3 region has 15 residues. V dropped 2 bases and J dropped 6 bases, with 14 bases sitting between them. Here the CDR3 reads CASSLTRGWGQPQHF. The CDR3 DNA follows: TGTGCCAGCAGCTTAACGAGGGGGTGGGGTCAGCCCCAGCATTTT. Using reference TRBV7-2 and TRBJ1-5 for the parts outside the CDR3, the full variable domain is GAGVSQSPSNKVTEKGKDVELRCDPISGHTALYWYRQSLGQGLEFLIYFQGNSAPDKSGLPSDRFSAERTGGSVSTLTIQRTQQEDSAVYLCASSLTRGWGQPQHFGDGTRLSIL.

This clonotype appeared a few times. The rearrangement links TRBV2 to TRBJ2-7; 8 positions agree with TRBD2. Germline assignment: CDR1 SNHLY and CDR2 FYNNEI. The CDR3 has 16 amino acids. V shed 5 bases, J shed 7 bases, and the junction held 16 bases outside the gene matches. In DNA form, the CDR3 reads TGTGCCAGCAGTTGGCACCCGGGAGGGTCGGTGAGTGAGCAGTACTTC. Translation: CASSWHPGGSVSEQYF.